Sequencing of this T cell receptor beta chain was carried out in a study of T-cell memory formation after mild COVID-19. Overall study context: Most TCR clusters belonged to a single donor. Findings and caveats of the study: Some clones that responded turned up in pre-infection memory, which suggests that cross-reactive memory joined in. Later expanders leaned CD4+, whereas day 15 to 85 contracting clones were balanced CD4/CD8.

With constant-segment primers, 5'RACE yielded cDNA libraries of TCR alpha and TCR beta that carried sample barcodes and UMIs. TCRdb reanalysed the 5' RACE reads using MiXCR and keeps one entry per CDR3 protein. The repertoire has around 180,000 distinct CDR3 sequences, approximately 18% of them found once; the top ten carry approximately 4%. A note on this clonotype: The antigen remains undetermined.

The CDR3 has 17 residues. Germline V lookup: CDR1 MNHEY, CDR2 SVGEGT. The trim removed 2 bases at V and 4 bases at J, leaving 10 bases unmatched. The material sequenced was PBMCs or a T cell subset sorted from them (not recorded which). J is TRBJ2-1 and V is TRBV6-2 or TRBV6-3; 8 positions match TRBD2. The sequence came from a man aged 18 to 35 who had mild COVID-19 (a few samples of this study predate the infection). Cell type and time point are not known. In nucleotides, the CDR3 is TGTGCCAGCAGTTACGCACAAGCGGGGGCCCTTTACAATGAGCAGTTCTTC. Protein product: CASSYAQAGALYNEQFF.